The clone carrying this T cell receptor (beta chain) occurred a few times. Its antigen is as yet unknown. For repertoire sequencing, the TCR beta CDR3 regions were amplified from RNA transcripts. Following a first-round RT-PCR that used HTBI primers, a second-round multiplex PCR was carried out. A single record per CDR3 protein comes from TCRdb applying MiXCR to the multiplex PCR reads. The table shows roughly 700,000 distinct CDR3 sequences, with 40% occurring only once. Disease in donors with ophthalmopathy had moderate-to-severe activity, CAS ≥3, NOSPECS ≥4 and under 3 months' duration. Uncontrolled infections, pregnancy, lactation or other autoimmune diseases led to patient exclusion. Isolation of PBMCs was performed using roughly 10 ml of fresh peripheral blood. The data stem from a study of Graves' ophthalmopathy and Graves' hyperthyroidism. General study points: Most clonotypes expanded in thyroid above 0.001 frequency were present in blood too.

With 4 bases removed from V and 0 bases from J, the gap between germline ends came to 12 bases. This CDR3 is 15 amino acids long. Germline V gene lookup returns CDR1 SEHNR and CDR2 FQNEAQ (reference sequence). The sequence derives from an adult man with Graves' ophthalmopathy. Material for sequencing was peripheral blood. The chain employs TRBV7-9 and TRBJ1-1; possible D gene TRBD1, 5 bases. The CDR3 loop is CASSSGVTLNTEAFF. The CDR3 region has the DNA TGTGCCAGCAGCTCGGGGGTCACTTTGAACACTGAAGCTTTCTTT.